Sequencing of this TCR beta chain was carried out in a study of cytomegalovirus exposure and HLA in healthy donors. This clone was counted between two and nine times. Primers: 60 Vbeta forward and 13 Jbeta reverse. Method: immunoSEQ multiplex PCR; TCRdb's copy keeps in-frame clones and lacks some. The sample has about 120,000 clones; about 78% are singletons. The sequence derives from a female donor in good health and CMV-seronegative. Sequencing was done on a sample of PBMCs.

This chain's CDR3 is CAWSGGGGSTDTQYF. DNA of the CDR3: TGTGCCTGGAGTGGGGGGGGAGGTTCCACAGATACGCAGTATTTT. The gene calls are TRBV30 and TRBJ2-3; 7 nucleotides line up with TRBD2. The CDR3 is 15 amino acids. V gave up 1 base and J gave up 2 bases; unmatched junction bases: 6. Per germline, CDR1 GTSNPN and CDR2 SVGIG (reference sequence).